Described below is a single T cell receptor (beta chain) sequence and its context. Antigen unknown. RNA transcripts gave rise to amplified TCR beta CDR3 regions. The primer set for the first-round RT-PCR of the TCR CDR3 was HTBI. TCRdb re-derived calls from the multiplex PCR reads in MiXCR, one entry per CDR3 protein. This table has some 510,000 distinct CDR3 sequences, around 42% appearing once. The sample comes from a study of T cells in Graves' hyperthyroidism and ophthalmopathy. Whole-study findings and limits: The model's output predicted ophthalmopathy at a median of approximately 6.5 months prior to onset. Appearing also in blood were most of the thyroid clonotypes expanded above 0.001.

The germline V and J ends were trimmed by 6 bases and 3 bases, with 14 bases remaining between them. This CDR3 comprises 15 residues. Germline V gene sequence: CDR1 LGHNT, CDR2 FRNRAP. The study excluded patients with uncontrolled infection, other autoimmune disease, pregnancy or lactation. This TCR derives from a woman between 18 and 30 years old with Graves' hyperthyroidism. The gene calls are TRBV12-5 and TRBJ1-4, with D maybe TRBD1 (6 bases). The sample comprised peripheral blood or thyroid tissue (not recorded which). The CDR3 nucleotides are TGTGCTAGTGGCCATCCACAGGGATCTAATGAAAAACTGTTTTTT. Its protein product is CASGHPQGSNEKLFF.